The TCR beta chain described here comes from a study of Ad26.COV2.S vaccination and SARS-CoV-2 variants. Regarding this clone: Its antigen remains unknown.

Treatment defined: around 19 received Ad26.COV2.S at low or high dose, single or two shots; 5 received placebo; per-sample allocation not given. Collection of the samples took place on day 63 after the first injection of vaccine or placebo. Using immunoSEQ multiplex PCR, the repertoire was profiled, and TCRdb retains in-frame clones only, with some absent. The table shows some 350,000 clones, with 70% to 90% occurring only once. The study's findings and limits: Vaccine and placebo recipients had comparable breadth of non-spike TCRs.

The CDR3 is made up of 14 amino acids. Germline V lookup: CDR1 SGHVS, CDR2 FQNEAQ. V shed 5 bases, J shed 4 bases, and the junction held 6 bases outside the gene matches. The source is a person between 18 and 59 years old who received the Ad26.COV2.S COVID-19 vaccine or a placebo. The chain carries TRBV7-8 and TRBJ2-7; 9 nucleotides line up with TRBD2. Sequencing used peripheral blood, obtained in a trial of Ad26.COV2.S vaccine versus placebo. The CDR3 nucleotides read TGTGCCAGCAGCCCTCGACTAGCGGAGTACGAGCAGTACTTC. Translation gives CASSPRLAEYEQYF.